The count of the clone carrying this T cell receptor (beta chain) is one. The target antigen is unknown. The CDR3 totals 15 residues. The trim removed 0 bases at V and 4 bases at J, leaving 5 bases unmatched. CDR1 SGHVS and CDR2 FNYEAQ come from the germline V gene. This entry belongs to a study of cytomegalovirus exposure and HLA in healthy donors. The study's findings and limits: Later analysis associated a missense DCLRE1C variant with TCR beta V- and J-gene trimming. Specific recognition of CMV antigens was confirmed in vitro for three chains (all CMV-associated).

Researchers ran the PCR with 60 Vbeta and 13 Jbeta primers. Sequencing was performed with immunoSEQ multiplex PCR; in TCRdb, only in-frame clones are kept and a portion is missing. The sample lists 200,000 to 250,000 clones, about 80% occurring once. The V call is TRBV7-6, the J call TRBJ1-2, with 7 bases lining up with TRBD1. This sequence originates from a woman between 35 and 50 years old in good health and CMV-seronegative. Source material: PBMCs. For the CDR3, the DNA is TGTGCCAGCAGCTTAGCGCCGGGACAGATCTATGGCTACACCTTC. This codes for CASSLAPGQIYGYTF.